The T cell receptor (beta chain) described here comes from a study of cytomegalovirus exposure and HLA in healthy donors. This PCR relied on a set of 60 Vbeta primers and 13 Jbeta primers. Repertoires were generated with immunoSEQ multiplex PCR, while TCRdb's copy carries only in-frame clones and drops some. The table has 100,000 to 150,000 clones, around 80% seen once. The CDR3 consists of 15 residues. Germline V gene data show CDR1 as MNHEY and CDR2 as SMNVEV (reference sequence). V was clipped by 5 bases and J by 0 bases, with 11 bases between them. The clonotype was recovered from a woman in her twenties or thirties in good health and CMV-seronegative. The chain combines TRBV27 with TRBJ1-5; a weak D match, TRBD1 (6 bases). Sequencing was performed on PBMCs. The CDR3 DNA sequence: TGTGCCAGCAGTACTCGACAGGATAGCAATCAGCCCCAGCATTTT. Translating it yields CASSTRQDSNQPQHF.